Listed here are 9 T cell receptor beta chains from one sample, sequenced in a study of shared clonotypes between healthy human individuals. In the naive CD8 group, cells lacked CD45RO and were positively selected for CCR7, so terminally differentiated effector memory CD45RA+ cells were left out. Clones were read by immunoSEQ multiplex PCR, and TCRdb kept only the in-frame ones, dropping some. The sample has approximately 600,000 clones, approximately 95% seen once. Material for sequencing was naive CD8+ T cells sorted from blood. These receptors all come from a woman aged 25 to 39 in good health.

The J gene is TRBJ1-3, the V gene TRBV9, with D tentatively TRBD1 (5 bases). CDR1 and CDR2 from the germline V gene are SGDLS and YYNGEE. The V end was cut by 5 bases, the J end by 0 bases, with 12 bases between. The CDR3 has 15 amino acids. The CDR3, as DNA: TGTGCCAGCAGAGCCGCGGGGGTCTCTGGAAACACCATATATTTT. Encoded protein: CASRAAGVSGNTIYF.

CDR3 in DNA: TGTGCCAGCAGCTTAATCCAAGAGACCCAGTACTTC. It yields the protein CASSLIQETQYF. The rearrangement links TRBV7-8 to TRBJ2-5, with D unresolved. The CDR3 loop spans 12 amino acids. Germline CDR1 SGHVS, CDR2 FQNEAQ. The V and J ends lost 2 bases and 1 base respectively, with 2 bases between them.

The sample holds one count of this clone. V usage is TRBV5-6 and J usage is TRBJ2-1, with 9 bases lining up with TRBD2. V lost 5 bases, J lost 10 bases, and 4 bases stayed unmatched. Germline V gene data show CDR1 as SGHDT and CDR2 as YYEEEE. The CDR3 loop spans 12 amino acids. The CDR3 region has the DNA TGTGCCAGCAGTGATGGACTAGCGGAGCAGTTCTTC. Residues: CASSDGLAEQFF.

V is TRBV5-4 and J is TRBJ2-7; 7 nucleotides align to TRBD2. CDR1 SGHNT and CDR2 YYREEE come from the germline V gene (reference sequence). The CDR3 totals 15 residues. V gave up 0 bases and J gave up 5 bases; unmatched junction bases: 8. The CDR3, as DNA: TGTGCCAGCAGCTTGGAGGGAGGGTCCCCCCACGAGCAGTACTTC. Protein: CASSLEGGSPHEQYF.

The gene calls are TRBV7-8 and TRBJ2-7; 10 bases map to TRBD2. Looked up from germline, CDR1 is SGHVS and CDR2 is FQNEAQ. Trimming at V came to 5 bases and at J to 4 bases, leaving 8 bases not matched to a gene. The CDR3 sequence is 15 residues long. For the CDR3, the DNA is TGTGCCAGCAGCCCCGAAGCGGGAGGGCCTTACGAGCAGTACTTC. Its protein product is CASSPEAGGPYEQYF.

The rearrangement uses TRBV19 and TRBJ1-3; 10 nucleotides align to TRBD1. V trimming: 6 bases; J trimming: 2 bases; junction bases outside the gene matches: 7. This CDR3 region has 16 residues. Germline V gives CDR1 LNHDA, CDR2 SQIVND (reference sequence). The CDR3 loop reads CASSKRQGAAGNTIYF. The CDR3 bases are TGTGCCAGTAGCAAACGACAGGGGGCGGCTGGAAACACCATATATTTT.

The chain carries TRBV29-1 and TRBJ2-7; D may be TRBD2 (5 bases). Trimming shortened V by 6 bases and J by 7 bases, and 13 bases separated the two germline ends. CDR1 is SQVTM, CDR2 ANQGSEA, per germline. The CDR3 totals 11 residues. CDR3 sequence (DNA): TGCAGCGTCGAGGTAGCGTGGGAGCAGTACTTC. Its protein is CSVEVAWEQYF.

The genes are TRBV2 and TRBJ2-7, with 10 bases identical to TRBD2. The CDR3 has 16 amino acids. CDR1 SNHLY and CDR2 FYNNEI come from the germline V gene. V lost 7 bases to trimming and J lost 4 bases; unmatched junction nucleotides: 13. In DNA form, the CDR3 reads TGTGCCAGCACCGGGGCACGGCTAGCGGGAGTGTACGAGCAGTACTTC. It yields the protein CASTGARLAGVYEQYF.

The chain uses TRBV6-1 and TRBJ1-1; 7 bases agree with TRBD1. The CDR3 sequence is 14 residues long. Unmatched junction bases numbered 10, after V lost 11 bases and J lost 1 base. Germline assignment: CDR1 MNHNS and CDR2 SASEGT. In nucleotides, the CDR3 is TGTGCCGCGCGGGTGGACAGGTGGAACACTGAAGCTTTCTTT. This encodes CAARVDRWNTEAFF.